This T cell receptor (beta chain) appears in the sequencing data of a study of shared clonotypes between healthy human individuals. Clones were sequenced by immunoSEQ multiplex PCR, and TCRdb holds only the in-frame ones, with some missing. The profile shows about 2,500,000 clones, approximately 90% of them singletons. This CDR3 comprises 17 residues. CDR1 is MNHNS, CDR2 SASEGT, per germline. V dropped 2 bases and J dropped 2; count of bases not matched to a gene: 9. The gene calls are TRBV6-1 and TRBJ2-4, with 7 bases that match TRBD1. This clonotype was sampled from a man between 18 and 29 years old in good health. Sequenced sample: naive CD4+ T cells sorted from blood. As for subset: CD45RA+ positively selected. CDR3 coding DNA: TGTGCCAGCAGTGAATTCGCGACAGGGTCATCCAAAAACATTCAGTACTTC. This codes for CASSEFATGSSKNIQYF.